The 4 T cell receptor beta chains below were found in one sample sequenced in a study of T cell changes during pregnancy in multiple sclerosis (dated by TCRdb to between 2018 and 2021). The library was built by means of the immunoSEQ multiplex PCR assay. TCRdb retrieved this table from immuneACCESS and kept in-frame rearrangements only. Not all clones are present; in checked studies, unresolved V genes account for under half, and no reason is known for the remainder. In all, the sample holds just over 80,000 clones, and about 95% of those were seen once. Roughly 1.1% of the sample lies in the top ten. The sample was peripheral blood, taken in the second trimester of pregnancy. Source of these receptors: a female donor with multiple sclerosis, enrolled in a pregnancy study.

The rearrangement joins TRBV7-2 to TRBJ2-7; D is perhaps TRBD2 (6 bases). Trimming shortened V by 5 bases and J by 6 bases, and 20 bases separated the two germline ends. The CDR3 runs 15 residues. Germline-derived CDR1 and CDR2 are SGHTA and FQGNSA. Here the CDR3 reads CASSPLTSGRGEQYF. For the CDR3, the DNA is TGTGCCAGCAGCCCCCTGACTAGTGGGAGAGGCGAGCAGTACTTC.

J is TRBJ2-1 and V is TRBV6-5, with unresolved D. Germline values: CDR1 MNHEY, CDR2 SVGAGI. The germline V and J ends were trimmed by 7 bases and 7 bases, with 8 bases remaining between them. This CDR3 spans 11 amino acids. In DNA, the CDR3 is TGTGCCAGCACCTTTCTTAATGAGCAGTTCTTC. It codes for CASTFLNEQFF.

The V and J genes are TRBV4-2 and TRBJ2-1; 7 bases agree with TRBD1. In germline, CDR1 is LGHNA, CDR2 YNFKEQ. Germline trimming cut 3 bases from V and 0 bases from J; bases unmatched to any gene: 11. The CDR3 extends over 18 amino acids. The CDR3 DNA is TGTGCCAGCAGCCAGGGTGCCAGGGACAGCGGCTCCTACAATGAGCAGTTCTTC. Translated, it gives CASSQGARDSGSYNEQFF.

The chain recombines TRBV20-1 with TRBJ1-2; D may be TRBD1 (5 bases). The V and J ends lost 3 bases and 6 bases respectively, with 8 bases between them. This CDR3 comprises 11 residues. Germline lookup yields CDR1 DFQATT and CDR2 SNEGSKA (reference sequence). This CDR3 reads CSASAGNGYTF. CDR3 in DNA: TGCAGTGCTAGCGCAGGGAATGGCTACACCTTC.